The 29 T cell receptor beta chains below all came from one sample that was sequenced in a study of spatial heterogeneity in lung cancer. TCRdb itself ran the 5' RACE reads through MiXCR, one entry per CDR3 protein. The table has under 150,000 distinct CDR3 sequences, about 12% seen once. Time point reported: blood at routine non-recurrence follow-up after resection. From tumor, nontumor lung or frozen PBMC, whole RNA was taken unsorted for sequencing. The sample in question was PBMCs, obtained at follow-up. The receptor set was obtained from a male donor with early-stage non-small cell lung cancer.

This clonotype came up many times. Here the CDR3 DNA reads TGTGCCAGCAGCTTACGGGGAGGGGGCACAGATACGCAGTATTTT. It translates to CASSLRGGGTDTQYF. The chain combines TRBV7-2 with TRBJ2-3, with 7 bases aligning to TRBD2. The V gene's germline CDR1 is SGHTA and CDR2 FQGNSA. The length of the CDR3 is 15 residues. V was pared by 2 bases and J by 1 base, with 3 bases of the junction left unmatched.

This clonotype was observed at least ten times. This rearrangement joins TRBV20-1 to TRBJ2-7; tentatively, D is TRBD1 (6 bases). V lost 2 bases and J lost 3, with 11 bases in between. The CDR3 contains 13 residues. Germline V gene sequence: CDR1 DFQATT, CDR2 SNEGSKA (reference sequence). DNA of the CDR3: TGCAGTGCTAGAAAAGGGGGTAGCTACGAGCAGTACTTC. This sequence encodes CSARKGGSYEQYF.

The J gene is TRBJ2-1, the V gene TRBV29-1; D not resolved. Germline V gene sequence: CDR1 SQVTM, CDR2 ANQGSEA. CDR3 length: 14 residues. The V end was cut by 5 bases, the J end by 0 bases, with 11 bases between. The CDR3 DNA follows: TGCAGCGTTTCTTACTATTCCTCCTACAATGAGCAGTTCTTC. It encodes CSVSYYSSYNEQFF.

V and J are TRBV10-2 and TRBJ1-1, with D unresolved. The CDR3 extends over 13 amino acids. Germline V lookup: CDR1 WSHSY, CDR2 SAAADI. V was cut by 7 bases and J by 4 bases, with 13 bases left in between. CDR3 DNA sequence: TGCGCCAGCATTTTGTTGGATGGCACTGAAGCTTTCTTT. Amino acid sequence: CASILLDGTEAFF.

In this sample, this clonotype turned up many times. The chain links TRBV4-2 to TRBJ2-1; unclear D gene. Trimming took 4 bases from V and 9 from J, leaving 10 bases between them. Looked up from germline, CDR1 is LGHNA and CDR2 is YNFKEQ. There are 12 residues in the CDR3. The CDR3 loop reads CASSLQSPEQFF. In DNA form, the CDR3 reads TGTGCCAGCAGCCTCCAGTCTCCTGAGCAGTTCTTC.

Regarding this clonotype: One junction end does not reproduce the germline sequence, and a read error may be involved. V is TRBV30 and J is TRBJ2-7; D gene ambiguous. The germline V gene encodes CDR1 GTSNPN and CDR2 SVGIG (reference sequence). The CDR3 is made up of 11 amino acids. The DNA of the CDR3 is TGTGTCTGGAGTGGCGGCTACGAGCAGTACTTC. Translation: CVWSGGYEQYF.

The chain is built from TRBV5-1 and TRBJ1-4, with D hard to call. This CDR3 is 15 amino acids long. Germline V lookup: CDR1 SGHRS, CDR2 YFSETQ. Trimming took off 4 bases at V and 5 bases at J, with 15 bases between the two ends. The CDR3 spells CASSTQTGNNEKLFF. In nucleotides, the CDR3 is TGCGCCAGCAGCACACAGACGGGTAACAATGAAAAACTGTTTTTT.

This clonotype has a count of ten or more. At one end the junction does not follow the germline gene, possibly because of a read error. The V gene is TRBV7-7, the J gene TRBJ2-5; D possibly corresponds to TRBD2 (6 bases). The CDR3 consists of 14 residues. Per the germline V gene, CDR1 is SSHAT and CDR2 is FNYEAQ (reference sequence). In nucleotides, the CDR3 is TGTGCTAGCAGCTCGGGACTGGCCGGGGAGACCCAGTACTTC. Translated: CASSSGLAGETQYF. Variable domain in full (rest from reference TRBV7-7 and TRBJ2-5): GAGVSQSPRYKVTKRGQDVTLRCDPISSHATLYWYQQALGQGPEFLTYFNYEAQPDKSGLPSDRFSAERPEGSISTLTIQRTEQRDSAMYRCASSSGLAGETQYFGPGTRLLVL.

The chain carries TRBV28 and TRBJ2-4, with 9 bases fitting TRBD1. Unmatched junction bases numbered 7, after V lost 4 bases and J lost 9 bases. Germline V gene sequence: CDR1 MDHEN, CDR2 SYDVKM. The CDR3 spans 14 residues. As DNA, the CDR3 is TGTGCCAGCAGTTCGGGGACAGGGATTTTCATTCAGTACTTC. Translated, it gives CASSSGTGIFIQYF.

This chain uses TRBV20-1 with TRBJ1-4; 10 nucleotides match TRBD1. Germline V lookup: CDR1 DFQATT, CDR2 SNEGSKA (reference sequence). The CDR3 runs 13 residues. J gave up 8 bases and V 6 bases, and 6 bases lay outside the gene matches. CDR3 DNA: TGCAGTGCCGGACAGGGGGTTATGGAAAAACTGTTTTTT. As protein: CSAGQGVMEKLFF.

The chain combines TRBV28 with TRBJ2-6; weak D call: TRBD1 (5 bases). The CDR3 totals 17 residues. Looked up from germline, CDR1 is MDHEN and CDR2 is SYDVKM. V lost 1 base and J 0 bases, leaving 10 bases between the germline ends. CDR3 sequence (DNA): TGTGCCAGCAGTTTATTCTCAGGGTACTCTGGGGCCAACGTCCTGACTTTC. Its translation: CASSLFSGYSGANVLTF.

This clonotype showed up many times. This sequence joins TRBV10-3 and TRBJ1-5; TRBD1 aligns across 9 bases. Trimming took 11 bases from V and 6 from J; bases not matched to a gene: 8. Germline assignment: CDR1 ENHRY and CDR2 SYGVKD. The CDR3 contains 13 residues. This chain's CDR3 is CAVQGAAGQPQHF. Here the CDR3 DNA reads TGTGCCGTACAGGGGGCGGCGGGTCAGCCCCAGCATTTT.

The CDR3 here is CSAKGGPGANVLTF. The CDR3 region has the DNA TGCAGTGCAAAGGGAGGTCCTGGGGCCAACGTCCTGACTTTC. The rearrangement links TRBV20-1 to TRBJ2-6; TRBD2 is a possible D gene (6 bases). The CDR3 extends over 14 amino acids. V was pared by 6 bases and J by 2 bases, with 11 bases between. The germline gives CDR1 DFQATT, CDR2 SNEGSKA (reference sequence).

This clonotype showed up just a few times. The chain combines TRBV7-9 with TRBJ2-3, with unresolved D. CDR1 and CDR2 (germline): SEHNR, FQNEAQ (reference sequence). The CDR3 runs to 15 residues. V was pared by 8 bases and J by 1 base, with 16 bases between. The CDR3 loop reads CASSLVGQGTDTQYF. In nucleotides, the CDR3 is TGTGCCAGCTCCCTAGTGGGCCAGGGCACAGATACGCAGTATTTT.

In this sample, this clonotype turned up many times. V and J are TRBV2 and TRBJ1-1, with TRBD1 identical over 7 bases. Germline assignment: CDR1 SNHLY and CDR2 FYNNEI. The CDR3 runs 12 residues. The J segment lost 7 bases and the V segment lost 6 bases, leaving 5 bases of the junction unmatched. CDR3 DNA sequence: TGTGCCAGCAGCGATGACAGGGTTGAAGCTTTCTTT. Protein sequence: CASSDDRVEAFF. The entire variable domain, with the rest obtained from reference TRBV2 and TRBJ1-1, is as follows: EPEVTQTPSHQVTQMGQEVILRCVPISNHLYFYWYRQILGQKVEFLVSFYNNEISEKSEIFDDQFSVERPDGSNFTLKIRSTKLEDSAMYFCASSDDRVEAFFGQGTRLTVV.

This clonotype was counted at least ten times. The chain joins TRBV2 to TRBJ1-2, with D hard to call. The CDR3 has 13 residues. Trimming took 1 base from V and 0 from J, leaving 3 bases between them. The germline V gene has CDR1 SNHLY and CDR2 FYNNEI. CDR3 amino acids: CASSEDPNYGYTF. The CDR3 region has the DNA TGTGCCAGCAGTGAAGATCCTAACTATGGCTACACCTTC.

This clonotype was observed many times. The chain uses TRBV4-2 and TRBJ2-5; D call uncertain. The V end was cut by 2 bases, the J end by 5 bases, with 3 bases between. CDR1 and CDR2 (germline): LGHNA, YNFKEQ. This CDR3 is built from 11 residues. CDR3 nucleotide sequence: TGTGCCAGCAGCCAATCCGAGACCCAGTACTTC. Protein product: CASSQSETQYF.

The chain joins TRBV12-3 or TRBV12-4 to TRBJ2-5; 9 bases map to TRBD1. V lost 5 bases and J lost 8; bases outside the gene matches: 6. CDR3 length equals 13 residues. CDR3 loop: CASSKQGAATQYF. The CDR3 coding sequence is TGTGCCAGCAGTAAACAGGGGGCGGCCACCCAGTACTTC.

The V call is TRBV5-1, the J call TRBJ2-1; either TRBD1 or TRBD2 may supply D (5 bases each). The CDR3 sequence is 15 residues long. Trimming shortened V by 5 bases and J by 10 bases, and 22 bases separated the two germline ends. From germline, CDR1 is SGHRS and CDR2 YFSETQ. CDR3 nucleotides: TGCGCCAGCAGAACTTCTGCAGGGCTGCCGGGAGAGCAGTTCTTC. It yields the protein CASRTSAGLPGEQFF.

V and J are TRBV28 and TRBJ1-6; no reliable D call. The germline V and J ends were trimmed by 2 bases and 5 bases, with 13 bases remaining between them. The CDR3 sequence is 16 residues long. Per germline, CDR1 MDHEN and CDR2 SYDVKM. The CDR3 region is CASSLGLRTDNSPLHF. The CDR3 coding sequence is TGTGCCAGCAGTTTAGGGCTCAGGACGGATAATTCACCCCTCCACTTT. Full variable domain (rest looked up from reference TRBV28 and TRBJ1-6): DVKVTQSSRYLVKRTGEKVFLECVQDMDHENMFWYRQDPGLGLRLIYFSYDVKMKEKGDIPEGYSVSREKKERFSLILESASTNQTSMYLCASSLGLRTDNSPLHFGNGTRLTVT.

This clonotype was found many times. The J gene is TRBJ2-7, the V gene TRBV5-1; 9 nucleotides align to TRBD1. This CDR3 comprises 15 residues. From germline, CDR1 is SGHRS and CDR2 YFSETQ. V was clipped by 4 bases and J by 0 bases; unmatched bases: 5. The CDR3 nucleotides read TGCGCCAGCAGCGCCGGACAGGGGCCCTCCTACGAGCAGTACTTC. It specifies CASSAGQGPSYEQYF.

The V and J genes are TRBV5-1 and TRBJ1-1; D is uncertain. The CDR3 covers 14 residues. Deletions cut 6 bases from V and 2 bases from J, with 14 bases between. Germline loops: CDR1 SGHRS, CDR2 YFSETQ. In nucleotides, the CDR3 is TGCGCCAGCACGCCCAGCAGCCAAAACACTGAAGCTTTCTTT. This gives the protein CASTPSSQNTEAFF. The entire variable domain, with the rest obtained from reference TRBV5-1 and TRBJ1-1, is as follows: KAGVTQTPRYLIKTRGQQVTLSCSPISGHRSVSWYQQTPGQGLQFLFEYFSETQRNKGNFPGRFSGRQFSNSRSEMNVSTLELGDSALYLCASTPSSQNTEAFFGQGTRLTVV.

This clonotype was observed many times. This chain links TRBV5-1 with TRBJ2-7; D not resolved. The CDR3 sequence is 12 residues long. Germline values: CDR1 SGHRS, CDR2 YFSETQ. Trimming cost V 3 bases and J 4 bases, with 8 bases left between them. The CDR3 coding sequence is TGCGCCAGCAGCTCCCTCGGATACGAGCAGTACTTC. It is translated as CASSSLGYEQYF.

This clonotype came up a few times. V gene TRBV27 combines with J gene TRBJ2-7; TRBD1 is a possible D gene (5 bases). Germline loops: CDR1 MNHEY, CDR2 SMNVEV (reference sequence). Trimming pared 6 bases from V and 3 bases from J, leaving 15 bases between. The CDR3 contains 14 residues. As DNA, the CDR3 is TGTGCCAGCAGCCCCTCCGACAGACTCTACGAGCAGTACTTC. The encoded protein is CASSPSDRLYEQYF.

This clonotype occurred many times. The CDR3 DNA reads TGTGCCAGCAGCTTAGCAGCGGCGGGGGGAGGAGAGACCCAGTACTTC. It specifies CASSLAAAGGGETQYF. The chain is built from TRBV7-2 and TRBJ2-5; the match to TRBD2 covers 8 bases. This CDR3 comprises 16 residues. The V and J ends lost 0 bases and 4 bases, in that order; junction bases with no gene match: 7. CDR1 is SGHTA, CDR2 FQGNSA, per germline.

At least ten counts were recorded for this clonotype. The CDR3 DNA is TGTGCCAGCAGCCTCAGGACAGGGGACCCCACGCTGAACACCGGGGAGCTGTTTTTT. Translation gives CASSLRTGDPTLNTGELFF. V is TRBV7-9 and J is TRBJ2-2, with 9 nucleotides matching TRBD1. The CDR3 runs 19 residues. Germline assignment: CDR1 SEHNR and CDR2 FQNEAQ (reference sequence). The V gene end was trimmed by 5 bases and the J gene end by 1 base; junction bases not matched to a gene: 14.

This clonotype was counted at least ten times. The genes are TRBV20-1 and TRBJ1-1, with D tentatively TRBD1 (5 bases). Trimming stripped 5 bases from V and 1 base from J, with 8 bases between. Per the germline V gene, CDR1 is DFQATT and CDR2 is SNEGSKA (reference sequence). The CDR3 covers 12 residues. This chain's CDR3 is CSALTENTEAFF. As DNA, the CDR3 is TGCAGTGCTTTGACAGAGAACACTGAAGCTTTCTTT.

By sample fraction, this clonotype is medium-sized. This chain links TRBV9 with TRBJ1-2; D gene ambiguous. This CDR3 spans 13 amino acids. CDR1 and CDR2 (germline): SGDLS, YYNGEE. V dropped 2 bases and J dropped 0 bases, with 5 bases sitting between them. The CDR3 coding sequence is TGTGCCAGCAGCGTCTATTCTAACTATGGCTACACCTTC. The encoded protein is CASSVYSNYGYTF.

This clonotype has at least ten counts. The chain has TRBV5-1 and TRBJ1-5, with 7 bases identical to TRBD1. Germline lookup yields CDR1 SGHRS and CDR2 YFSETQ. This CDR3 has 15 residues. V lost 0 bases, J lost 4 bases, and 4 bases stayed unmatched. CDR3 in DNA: TGCGCCAGCAGCTTGGCGGGACAGCTAAATCAGCCCCAGCATTTT. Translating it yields CASSLAGQLNQPQHF.